The 23 T cell receptor beta chains below all came from one sample that was sequenced in a study of blood T cell repertoires in COVID-19 (TCRdb year 2020). The library was obtained by the immunoSEQ multiplex PCR assay. The table comes from immuneACCESS by way of TCRdb, which keeps in-frame sequences with V and J called. Part of the clones is missing from these tables; in studies checked, under half for an unresolved V gene and the rest for unknown reasons. Counted in this sample were 200,000 to 300,000 clones; around 90% of them appeared once. The ten largest clones capture around 2.6% of the sample. The specimen was peripheral blood. All receptors come from a person aged 18 to 30 with COVID-19, enrolled during active disease.

The rearrangement links TRBV6-5 to TRBJ1-3, with unresolved D. The CDR3 covers 14 residues. Looked up from germline, CDR1 is MNHEY and CDR2 is SVGAGI. The V and J ends lost 7 bases and 0 bases respectively, with 10 bases between them. CDR3 protein: CASTKLSSGNTIYF. In nucleotides, the CDR3 is TGTGCCAGCACTAAGCTGAGCTCTGGAAACACCATATATTTT.

The chain carries TRBV5-1 and TRBJ1-1; 10 nucleotides line up with TRBD1. The germline V gene has CDR1 SGHRS and CDR2 YFSETQ. Trimming removed 4 bases from V and 1 base from J; junction bases left unmatched: 7. CDR3 length: 16 residues. CDR3 protein: CASSGEGTGENTEAFF. The CDR3 DNA reads as TGCGCCAGCAGCGGGGAGGGGACAGGGGAGAACACTGAAGCTTTCTTT.

This clone showed up just once. The chain combines TRBV24-1 with TRBJ2-3, with a weak D call TRBD2 (6 bases). The V gene's germline CDR1 is KGHDR and CDR2 SFDVKD. This CDR3 has 15 residues. Trimming took off 8 bases at V and 4 bases at J, with 18 bases between the two ends. This CDR3 is CATMDPGVFPDTQYF. CDR3 in DNA: TGTGCCACCATGGACCCGGGAGTTTTCCCAGATACGCAGTATTTT.

The chain is built from TRBV28 and TRBJ1-5, with D perhaps TRBD1 (6 bases). This CDR3 is built from 15 residues. Trimming took off 5 bases at V and 1 base at J, with 12 bases between the two ends. Germline V gene sequence: CDR1 MDHEN, CDR2 SYDVKM. The CDR3 is CASSVQGGSNQPQHF. CDR3 in DNA: TGTGCCAGCAGTGTACAGGGTGGCAGCAATCAGCCCCAGCATTTT.

This rearrangement joins TRBV2 to TRBJ2-1; no reliable D call. This CDR3 contains 12 residues. V lost 7 bases and J 7 bases, leaving 11 bases between the germline ends. Germline CDR1 reads SNHLY; CDR2 reads FYNNEI. CDR3 DNA sequence: TGTGCCAGCATGTGGCAGTTTAATGAGCAGTTCTTC. Protein product: CASMWQFNEQFF.

The chain is built from TRBV7-9 and TRBJ2-1; 11 nucleotides line up with TRBD1. V was clipped by 5 bases and J by 9 bases; unmatched bases: 6. This CDR3 has 14 amino acids. Germline CDR1 is SEHNR and CDR2 is FQNEAQ (reference sequence). This CDR3 reads CASSADRGLGEQFF. The CDR3 region has the DNA TGTGCCAGCAGCGCGGACAGGGGGCTCGGTGAGCAGTTCTTC.

V is TRBV19 and J is TRBJ2-7; 8 nucleotides agree with TRBD1. There are 16 residues in the CDR3. CDR1 and CDR2 from the germline V gene are LNHDA and SQIVND (reference sequence). The ends lost 0 bases at V and 2 bases at J; junction bases unmatched: 6. CDR3 nucleotides: TGTGCCAGTAGTATAGATGCAGGGGGCCGAACCTACGAGCAGTACTTC. It codes for CASSIDAGGRTYEQYF.

The CDR3 loop is CASSHSDSGTYEQYF. DNA for the CDR3: TGCGCCAGCAGTCACAGCGATAGCGGGACGTACGAGCAGTACTTC. This sequence joins TRBV4-3 and TRBJ2-7, with 8 bases lining up with TRBD2. Germline V gene sequence: CDR1 LGHNA, CDR2 YSLEER. CDR3 size: 15 residues. After removal of 6 bases from V and 4 bases from J, the junction contained 11 bases not matched to a gene.

The chain couples TRBV29-1 to TRBJ1-1; 9 bases are a match to TRBD1. The CDR3 totals 16 residues. Germline CDR1 and CDR2: SQVTM and ANQGSEA. J gave up 1 base and V 4 bases, and 10 bases lay outside the gene matches. CDR3 residues: CSVGTGQGPPNTEAFF. CDR3 in DNA: TGCAGCGTTGGCACCGGACAGGGGCCGCCGAACACTGAAGCTTTCTTT.

This sequence joins TRBV29-1 and TRBJ2-7; TRBD1 might be the D (5 bases). The CDR3 is made up of 12 amino acids. Germline V lookup: CDR1 SQVTM, CDR2 ANQGSEA. The V end lost 6 bases, the J end lost 9 bases, and 18 bases lay between the germline ends. CDR3 residues: CSVRTPAGVQYF. The CDR3 DNA follows: TGCAGCGTGAGGACACCGGCAGGAGTGCAGTACTTC.

The chain uses TRBV6-4 and TRBJ2-2, with D uncertain. Germline CDR1 MRHNA, CDR2 SNTAGT. The CDR3 length is 14 residues. Trimming cost V 2 bases and J 0 bases, with 4 bases left between them. The CDR3: CASSDGTNTGELFF. The CDR3, as DNA: TGTGCCAGCAGTGACGGCACGAACACCGGGGAGCTGTTTTTT.

The gene calls are TRBV13 and TRBJ2-7; a possible D gene is TRBD2 (6 bases). This CDR3 contains 15 residues. Trimming took 1 base from V and 0 from J, leaving 10 bases between them. Germline V gives CDR1 PRHDT, CDR2 FYEKMQ (reference sequence). The CDR3 nucleotides read TGTGCCAGCAGCTTAGTAGCGGAAAGCTCCTACGAGCAGTACTTC. Translated, it gives CASSLVAESSYEQYF.

The gene calls are TRBV7-3 and TRBJ2-3, with TRBD2 as a possible D gene (5 bases). CDR3 length equals 13 residues. Deletions cut 5 bases from V and 4 bases from J, with 10 bases between. CDR1 SGHTA and CDR2 FQGTGA come from the germline V gene. The CDR3: CASSHYSADTQYF. CDR3 in DNA: TGTGCCAGCAGCCATTATAGCGCAGATACGCAGTATTTT.

V gene TRBV27 combines with J gene TRBJ1-5, with no clear D. The ends were cut back, 6 bases at V and 4 bases at J, with 7 bases in the middle. The germline CDR1 and CDR2 sequences are MNHEY and SMNVEV (reference sequence). The CDR3 has 12 amino acids. CDR3 sequence: CASSASNQPQHF. In DNA, the CDR3 is TGTGCCAGCAGCGCCAGTAATCAGCCCCAGCATTTT.

The chain is built from TRBV27 and TRBJ2-6; possible D gene TRBD1, 5 bases. Trimming removed 1 base at V and 2 bases at J, with 9 bases between. CDR1 and CDR2 from the germline V gene are MNHEY and SMNVEV (reference sequence). This CDR3 spans 16 amino acids. CDR3 region: CASSLWQGAGANVLTF. The CDR3 nucleotides are TGTGCCAGCAGTTTATGGCAGGGCGCTGGGGCCAACGTCCTGACTTTC.

The chain has TRBV6-5 and TRBJ2-1; 9 bases line up with TRBD2. CDR3 length: 14 residues. Trimming cost V 0 bases and J 8 bases; bases outside gene matches: 2. The germline V gene encodes CDR1 MNHEY and CDR2 SVGAGI. The CDR3, as DNA: TGTGCCAGCAGTTACTCGGGACTAGCAGATGAGCAGTTCTTC. Residues: CASSYSGLADEQFF.

The chain's CDR3 is CSASGTGGRDTEAFF. The CDR3 DNA reads as TGCAGTGCTAGTGGGACAGGGGGTCGGGACACTGAAGCTTTCTTT. J is TRBJ1-1 and V is TRBV20-1, with TRBD1 matching 11 bases. CDR3 size: 15 residues. The trim removed 3 bases at V and 3 bases at J, leaving 6 bases unmatched. The germline V gene encodes CDR1 DFQATT and CDR2 SNEGSKA (reference sequence).

The chain joins TRBV4-1 to TRBJ2-7; perhaps TRBD2 as D (6 bases). Germline V gene sequence: CDR1 MGHRA, CDR2 YSYEKL. CDR3 length: 14 amino acids. V lost 1 base and J 5 bases, leaving 12 bases between the germline ends. The CDR3, as DNA: TGCGCCAGCAGCCAAGCCAACCGGGGGAACGAGCAGTACTTC. It codes for CASSQANRGNEQYF.

The rearrangement uses TRBV27 and TRBJ2-1; 9 bases are a match to TRBD1. Per the germline V gene, CDR1 is MNHEY and CDR2 is SMNVEV (reference sequence). The V gene end was trimmed by 2 bases and the J gene end by 6 bases; junction bases not matched to a gene: 8. The CDR3 has 16 amino acids. This CDR3 reads CASSLLPGQGRNEQFF. DNA of the CDR3: TGTGCCAGCAGTTTACTACCGGGACAGGGCCGCAATGAGCAGTTCTTC.

This sequence joins TRBV28 and TRBJ1-3, with D unresolved. Germline loops: CDR1 MDHEN, CDR2 SYDVKM. V was pared by 6 bases and J by 7 bases, with 16 bases between. This CDR3 contains 14 residues. The CDR3 is CASRTRVIGNTIYF. DNA for the CDR3: TGTGCCAGCAGAACGAGGGTGATCGGGAACACCATATATTTT.

In this sample, this clone turned up a few times. The chain recombines TRBV6-2 or TRBV6-3 with TRBJ2-1; TRBD2 matches at 12 bases. Germline CDR1 and CDR2: MNHEY and SVGEGT. V lost 0 bases and J lost 6; bases outside the gene matches: 0. The CDR3 totals 15 residues. CDR3 in DNA: TGTGCCAGCAGTTACTCGACTAGCGGGAGCAATGAGCAGTTCTTC. Translating gives CASSYSTSGSNEQFF.

The rearrangement links TRBV4-2 to TRBJ2-4; weak D call: TRBD1 (6 bases). The germline gives CDR1 LGHNA, CDR2 YNFKEQ. Trimming took 0 bases from V and 7 from J, leaving 19 bases between them. CDR3 length equals 17 residues. CDR3 DNA: TGTGCCAGCAGCCAAGACAGGGGCCCGGGCCTGGAGAACATTCAGTACTTC. Translation gives CASSQDRGPGLENIQYF.

CDR3 sequence reads: CASSPSGSYEQYF. In DNA, the CDR3 is TGTGCCAGCAGCCCGAGCGGGTCCTACGAGCAGTACTTC. The chain uses TRBV7-9 and TRBJ2-7; the D gene is possibly TRBD2 (6 bases). The CDR3 runs to 13 residues. Trimming stripped 5 bases from V and 1 base from J, with 9 bases between. CDR1 is SEHNR and CDR2 is FQNEAQ in the germline V gene (reference sequence).